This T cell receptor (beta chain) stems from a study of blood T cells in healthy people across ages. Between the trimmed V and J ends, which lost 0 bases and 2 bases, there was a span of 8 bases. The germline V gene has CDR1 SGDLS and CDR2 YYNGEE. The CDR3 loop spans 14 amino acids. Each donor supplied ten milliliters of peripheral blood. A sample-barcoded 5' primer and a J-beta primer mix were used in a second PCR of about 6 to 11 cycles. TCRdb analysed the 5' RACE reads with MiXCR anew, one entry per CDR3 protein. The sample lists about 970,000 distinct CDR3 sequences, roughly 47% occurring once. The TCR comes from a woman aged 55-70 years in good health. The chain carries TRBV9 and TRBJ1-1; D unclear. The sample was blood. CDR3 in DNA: TGTGCCAGCAGCGTAGCGGCAGGCAACACTGAAGCTTTCTTT. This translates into CASSVAAGNTEAFF.